This is a list of T cell receptor beta chains from one sample in a study of identical twins. TCRdb fed the 5' RACE reads into MiXCR, producing one record per CDR3 protein. The sample has hundreds of thousands of distinct CDR3 sequences, about 20% seen once. These data also formed part of another study, on T cells expressing NK-cell markers.

Material: PBMCs. These receptors all stem from a woman between 18 and 29 years old in good health. The CDR3 runs from the conserved cysteine through the conserved F or W. Fields, in order: V gene, CDR3 length, D gene, J gene, clone size, CDR3 protein, CDR3 DNA. A D gene is named only where the DNA matches it firmly. Clone size is given for some rows only: seen once, a few or many times, or a class if the clone is expanded.

V gene: TRBV27
CDR3 length: 15
D gene: TRBD2
J gene: TRBJ2-7
clone size: few
CDR3 protein: CASRASGGAYYEQYF
CDR3 DNA: TGTGCCAGCAGGGCCTCCGGGGGGGCCTACTACGAGCAGTACTTC

V gene: TRBV12-3/TRBV12-4
CDR3 length: 15
D gene: TRBD2
J gene: TRBJ2-2
clone size: -
CDR3 protein: CASSGGGKGTGELFF
CDR3 DNA: TGTGCCAGCAGCGGCGGGGGGAAGGGCACCGGGGAGCTGTTTTTT

V gene: TRBV6-5
CDR3 length: 12
D gene: -
J gene: TRBJ2-2
clone size: -
CDR3 protein: CASTVGGGELFF
CDR3 DNA: TGTGCCAGCACCGTCGGCGGCGGGGAGCTGTTTTTT

V gene: TRBV24-1
CDR3 length: 13
D gene: -
J gene: TRBJ1-1
clone size: -
CDR3 protein: CATSDRANTEAFF
CDR3 DNA: TGTGCCACCAGTGACAGGGCGAACACTGAAGCTTTCTTT

V gene: TRBV6-1
CDR3 length: 13
D gene: -
J gene: TRBJ1-5
clone size: -
CDR3 protein: CATGTGHNQPQHF
CDR3 DNA: TGTGCCACTGGGACGGGGCACAATCAGCCCCAGCATTTT

V gene: TRBV7-6
CDR3 length: 14
D gene: TRBD1
J gene: TRBJ2-5
clone size: few
CDR3 protein: CASSSGGRAETQYF
CDR3 DNA: TGTGCCAGCAGCTCAGGGGGTAGAGCCGAGACCCAGTACTTC

V gene: TRBV10-3
CDR3 length: 15
D gene: TRBD2
J gene: TRBJ2-1
clone size: many
CDR3 protein: CAIRETSGVYNEQFF
CDR3 DNA: TGTGCCATCAGGGAAACTAGCGGGGTATACAATGAGCAGTTCTTC

V gene: TRBV7-3
CDR3 length: 16
D gene: TRBD2
J gene: TRBJ2-2
clone size: few
CDR3 protein: CASSLNQRGNTGELFF
CDR3 DNA: TGTGCCAGCAGCTTAAACCAGCGGGGGAACACCGGGGAGCTGTTTTTT

V gene: TRBV6-5
CDR3 length: 14
D gene: -
J gene: TRBJ2-7
clone size: -
CDR3 protein: CASSYSTRSYEQYF
CDR3 DNA: TGTGCCAGCAGTTACTCGACACGGTCCTACGAGCAGTACTTC

V gene: TRBV7-9
CDR3 length: 14
D gene: -
J gene: TRBJ2-1
clone size: -
CDR3 protein: CASSIGESYNEQFF
CDR3 DNA: TGTGCCAGCAGCATCGGGGAGTCCTACAATGAGCAGTTCTTC

V gene: TRBV5-1
CDR3 length: 14
D gene: -
J gene: TRBJ2-2
clone size: once
CDR3 protein: CASKPNLNTGELFF
CDR3 DNA: TGCGCCAGCAAACCTAACCTTAACACCGGGGAGCTGTTTTTT

V gene: TRBV5-1
CDR3 length: 13
D gene: TRBD2
J gene: TRBJ2-5
clone size: -
CDR3 protein: CASSWEGEETQYF
CDR3 DNA: TGCGCCAGCAGCTGGGAGGGAGAGGAGACCCAGTACTTC

V gene: TRBV5-8
CDR3 length: 15
D gene: TRBD2
J gene: TRBJ2-3
clone size: few
CDR3 protein: CASRRGLAAGNTQYF
CDR3 DNA: TGTGCCAGCAGACGGGGACTAGCGGCCGGGAATACGCAGTATTTT

V gene: TRBV6-1
CDR3 length: 17
D gene: -
J gene: TRBJ1-2
clone size: few
CDR3 protein: CASSHRPPSGGRGGYTF
CDR3 DNA: TGTGCCAGCAGCCATCGCCCTCCCAGCGGCGGTCGCGGGGGCTACACCTTC

V gene: TRBV5-1
CDR3 length: 15
D gene: -
J gene: TRBJ2-7
clone size: -
CDR3 protein: CASSLFSSGDYEQYF
CDR3 DNA: TGCGCCAGCAGCTTGTTTAGTTCAGGAGACTACGAGCAGTACTTC

V gene: TRBV7-7
CDR3 length: 15
D gene: TRBD1
J gene: TRBJ2-7
clone size: -
CDR3 protein: CASSLAAGTGSEQYF
CDR3 DNA: TGTGCCAGCAGCTTAGCTGCGGGGACAGGGAGTGAGCAGTACTTC

V gene: TRBV28
CDR3 length: 11
D gene: TRBD2
J gene: TRBJ2-1
clone size: -
CDR3 protein: CRVAGRNEQFF
CDR3 DNA: TGCCGCGTAGCGGGGAGAAATGAGCAGTTCTTC

V gene: TRBV5-1
CDR3 length: 14
D gene: -
J gene: TRBJ1-2
clone size: few
CDR3 protein: CASSWAAPNYGYTF
CDR3 DNA: TGCGCCAGCAGCTGGGCGGCTCCAAACTATGGCTACACCTTC

V gene: TRBV20-1
CDR3 length: 14
D gene: -
J gene: TRBJ1-1
clone size: few
CDR3 protein: CSARQGHMNTEAFF
CDR3 DNA: TGCAGTGCTAGGCAGGGTCACATGAACACTGAAGCTTTCTTT

V gene: TRBV7-8
CDR3 length: 15
D gene: -
J gene: TRBJ1-2
clone size: few
CDR3 protein: CASSLVRLGNYGYTF
CDR3 DNA: TGTGCCAGCAGCTTAGTCAGGCTGGGGAACTATGGCTACACCTTC

V gene: TRBV29-1
CDR3 length: 14
D gene: -
J gene: TRBJ2-7
clone size: -
CDR3 protein: CSVEFPGSSYEQYF
CDR3 DNA: TGCAGCGTTGAATTCCCAGGTTCCTCCTACGAGCAGTACTTC

V gene: TRBV5-1
CDR3 length: 15
D gene: TRBD1
J gene: TRBJ1-2
clone size: -
CDR3 protein: CASSGRTGKSGGYTF
CDR3 DNA: TGCGCCAGCAGCGGACGGACAGGGAAGTCCGGAGGCTACACCTTC

V gene: TRBV12-3/TRBV12-4
CDR3 length: 15
D gene: -
J gene: TRBJ2-6
clone size: -
CDR3 protein: CASISSRSGANVLTF
CDR3 DNA: TGTGCCAGCATTTCATCCCGCTCTGGGGCCAACGTCCTGACTTTC

V gene: TRBV20-1
CDR3 length: 12
D gene: -
J gene: TRBJ2-1
clone size: few
CDR3 protein: CSARGTVKEQFF
CDR3 DNA: TGCAGTGCTAGAGGGACAGTTAAGGAGCAGTTCTTC

V gene: TRBV29-1
CDR3 length: 16
D gene: TRBD2
J gene: TRBJ2-1
clone size: -
CDR3 protein: CSVAGTSGSSYNEQFF
CDR3 DNA: TGCAGCGTTGCCGGGACTAGCGGGAGCTCCTACAATGAGCAGTTCTTC

V gene: TRBV29-1
CDR3 length: 12
D gene: -
J gene: TRBJ2-5
clone size: -
CDR3 protein: CSVGRVEETQYF
CDR3 DNA: TGCAGCGTTGGAAGGGTAGAAGAGACCCAGTACTTC

V gene: TRBV15
CDR3 length: 14
D gene: -
J gene: TRBJ1-5
clone size: few
CDR3 protein: CATSSQAADQPQHF
CDR3 DNA: TGTGCCACCAGCAGTCAGGCGGCCGATCAGCCCCAGCATTTT

V gene: TRBV5-1
CDR3 length: 13
D gene: -
J gene: TRBJ1-1
clone size: few
CDR3 protein: CASSLAGASEAFF
CDR3 DNA: TGCGCCAGCAGCTTGGCAGGGGCGAGTGAAGCTTTCTTT

V gene: TRBV20-1
CDR3 length: 11
D gene: -
J gene: TRBJ1-3
clone size: few
CDR3 protein: CSARTGNTIYF
CDR3 DNA: TGCAGTGCTCGTACTGGAAACACCATATATTTT

V gene: TRBV5-1
CDR3 length: 14
D gene: TRBD1
J gene: TRBJ1-6
clone size: few
CDR3 protein: CASSLEGGQSPLHF
CDR3 DNA: TGCGCCAGCAGCTTGGAAGGGGGCCAATCACCCCTCCACTTT

V gene: TRBV12-3/TRBV12-4
CDR3 length: 12
D gene: -
J gene: TRBJ2-7
clone size: -
CDR3 protein: CASSPPGFEQYF
CDR3 DNA: TGTGCCAGCAGTCCGCCAGGGTTCGAGCAGTACTTC

V gene: TRBV20-1
CDR3 length: 14
D gene: TRBD1
J gene: TRBJ1-1
clone size: few
CDR3 protein: CSARGGQGGAEAFF
CDR3 DNA: TGCAGTGCTAGAGGTGGACAGGGGGGCGCTGAAGCTTTCTTT

V gene: TRBV20-1
CDR3 length: 11
D gene: -
J gene: TRBJ1-2
clone size: many
CDR3 protein: CSARQGGGYTF
CDR3 DNA: TGCAGTGCTAGACAGGGAGGAGGCTACACCTTC

V gene: TRBV5-6
CDR3 length: 15
D gene: -
J gene: TRBJ2-7
clone size: few
CDR3 protein: CASSFLGTESYEQYF
CDR3 DNA: TGTGCCAGCAGCTTTTTGGGGACCGAATCCTACGAGCAGTACTTC

V gene: TRBV29-1
CDR3 length: 12
D gene: -
J gene: TRBJ2-7
clone size: once
CDR3 protein: CSVVRHSYEQYF
CDR3 DNA: TGCAGCGTTGTTAGACACTCCTACGAGCAGTACTTC

V gene: TRBV6-5
CDR3 length: 17
D gene: TRBD2
J gene: TRBJ2-2
clone size: -
CDR3 protein: CASSYSTSGGSRGELFF
CDR3 DNA: TGTGCCAGCAGTTACTCGACGTCCGGGGGGTCCCGGGGGGAGCTGTTTTTT

V gene: TRBV18
CDR3 length: 16
D gene: TRBD1
J gene: TRBJ2-1
clone size: -
CDR3 protein: CASSLPGTGGYNEQFF
CDR3 DNA: TGTGCCAGCTCATTACCCGGGACAGGGGGGTACAATGAGCAGTTCTTC

V gene: TRBV18
CDR3 length: 13
D gene: -
J gene: TRBJ2-5
clone size: -
CDR3 protein: CASSPGNWETQYF
CDR3 DNA: TGTGCCAGCTCACCCGGGAATTGGGAGACCCAGTACTTC

V gene: TRBV12-3/TRBV12-4
CDR3 length: 14
D gene: -
J gene: TRBJ2-7
clone size: few
CDR3 protein: CASSFIAGRNEQYF
CDR3 DNA: TGTGCCAGCAGTTTTATCGCAGGGCGGAACGAGCAGTACTTC

V gene: TRBV5-6
CDR3 length: 13
D gene: TRBD1
J gene: TRBJ1-2
clone size: few
CDR3 protein: CASSYDRESGYTF
CDR3 DNA: TGTGCCAGCAGCTACGACAGGGAAAGTGGCTACACCTTC

V gene: TRBV11-1
CDR3 length: 18
D gene: -
J gene: TRBJ1-6
clone size: few
CDR3 protein: CASSSSSGSGILNSPLHF
CDR3 DNA: TGTGCCAGCAGCTCAAGCTCAGGGTCTGGTATATTGAATTCACCCCTCCACTTT

V gene: TRBV9
CDR3 length: 20
D gene: TRBD2
J gene: TRBJ2-3
clone size: -
CDR3 protein: CASSVDAGLAGPASTDTQYF
CDR3 DNA: TGTGCCAGCAGCGTAGATGCGGGACTAGCGGGGCCCGCTAGCACAGATACGCAGTATTTT

V gene: TRBV18
CDR3 length: 15
D gene: TRBD1
J gene: TRBJ1-2
clone size: -
CDR3 protein: CASSPGQGTGYGYTF
CDR3 DNA: TGTGCCAGCTCACCGGGACAGGGAACAGGCTATGGCTACACCTTC

V gene: TRBV13
CDR3 length: 16
D gene: -
J gene: TRBJ1-1
clone size: once
CDR3 protein: CASCRAGRLVNTEAFF
CDR3 DNA: TGTGCCAGCTGCCGGGCAGGGAGGTTGGTGAACACTGAAGCTTTCTTT

V gene: TRBV20-1
CDR3 length: 15
D gene: -
J gene: TRBJ2-7
clone size: few
CDR3 protein: CSARPSGPGIGEQYF
CDR3 DNA: TGCAGTGCTAGACCCTCGGGACCAGGAATCGGCGAGCAGTACTTC

V gene: TRBV4-3
CDR3 length: 16
D gene: -
J gene: TRBJ2-2
clone size: -
CDR3 protein: CASSQEGGPGTGELFF
CDR3 DNA: TGCGCCAGCAGCCAAGAGGGTGGACCGGGCACCGGGGAGCTGTTTTTT